The 17 T cell receptor beta chains in this list originate from one sample, sequenced in a study of a mutant IDH1 vaccine in newly diagnosed glioma. For these TCRs, the target antigens are not known. Profiling relied on immunoSEQ multiplex PCR, and the TCRdb table lists in-frame clones only, not all of them. The sample lists about 60,000 clones, roughly four fifths seen once, with approximately 3.2% in the top ten. Time point in this sample: week 47, end of study. Every vaccination contained 300 ug of the mutant IDH1 20-mer peptide and was paired with topical imiquimod. Material: PBMCs, obtained from a glioma patient whose treatment included an IDH1 peptide vaccine. Receptor source: a woman aged 50 to 60 with glioma.

The rearrangement links TRBV5-1 to TRBJ1-1; TRBD1 matches at 9 bases. The CDR3 is 13 residues long. Germline-derived CDR1 and CDR2 are SGHRS and YFSETQ. J was trimmed by 0 bases and V by 7 bases; bases with no gene match: 1. CDR3 protein: CASGDRVNTEAFF. CDR3 nucleotides: TGCGCCAGCGGGGACAGGGTGAACACTGAAGCTTTCTTT.

In DNA form, the CDR3 reads TGTGCCAGCAGCCAGGGGGACAGACGCTACGAGCAGTACTTC. Translating gives CASSQGDRRYEQYF. This chain links TRBV14 with TRBJ2-7, with 7 positions matching TRBD1. Trimming at V came to 3 bases and at J to 3 bases, leaving 5 bases not matched to a gene. The CDR3 has 14 residues. CDR1 is SGHDN and CDR2 is FVKESK in the germline V gene.

This clone was counted once. The V call is TRBV29-1, the J call TRBJ1-2; D gene unclear. Germline V gene lookup returns CDR1 SQVTM and CDR2 ANQGSEA. The CDR3 has 17 amino acids. The V gene lost 4 bases and the J gene lost 1 base, with 22 bases spanning the gap. CDR3 protein: CSVVFHQTPKYNYGYTF. CDR3 DNA: TGCAGCGTTGTCTTTCATCAGACACCGAAATATAACTATGGCTACACCTTC. Full variable domain (remainder filled in from reference TRBV29-1 and TRBJ1-2): SAVISQKPSRDICQRGTSLTIQCQVDSQVTMMFWYRQQPGQSLTLIATANQGSEATYESGFVIDKFPISRPNLTFSTLTVSNMSPEDSSIYLCSVVFHQTPKYNYGYTFGSGTRLTVV.

The CDR3 region is CASSSGGAGETQYF. The CDR3 nucleotides are TGTGCCAGCAGCTCAGGGGGGGCGGGAGAGACCCAGTACTTC. The chain links TRBV7-2 to TRBJ2-5; D tentatively reads TRBD1 or TRBD2 (7 bases each). V shed 4 bases and J shed 4 bases, with 13 bases lying between them. From germline, CDR1 is SGHTA and CDR2 FQGNSA. CDR3 length: 14 residues.

The rearrangement links TRBV7-2 to TRBJ1-1; 9 positions agree with TRBD1. Trimming cost V 6 bases and J 5 bases; bases outside gene matches: 4. CDR1 is SGHTA, CDR2 FQGNSA, per germline. CDR3 length: 13 residues. This CDR3 is CASRRDRDTEAFF. The CDR3 nucleotides are TGTGCCAGCAGAAGGGACAGGGATACTGAAGCTTTCTTT.

The rearrangement links TRBV5-4 to TRBJ1-2, with D tentatively TRBD1 (6 bases). Trimming shortened V by 3 bases and J by 6 bases, and 15 bases separated the two germline ends. This CDR3 has 14 residues. CDR1 is SGHNT, CDR2 YYREEE, per germline (reference sequence). CDR3 in amino acids: CASSYRDSIHGYTF. In DNA, the CDR3 is TGTGCCAGCAGCTACAGGGATTCAATTCATGGCTACACCTTC.

This rearrangement joins TRBV25-1 to TRBJ1-1; D might be TRBD1 (5 bases). Deletions cut 2 bases from V and 0 bases from J, with 13 bases between. Looked up from germline, CDR1 is MGHDK and CDR2 is SYGVNS. The length of the CDR3 is 16 residues. The CDR3 coding sequence is TGTGCCAGCAGTGAAGAGAAGGGGACCATGAACACTGAAGCTTTCTTT. Translated, it gives CASSEEKGTMNTEAFF.

CDR3: CASSETSGGPDTQYF. Here the CDR3 DNA reads TGTGCCAGCAGTGAGACTAGCGGGGGCCCAGATACGCAGTATTTT. The rearrangement links TRBV6-1 to TRBJ2-3, with 12 bases that match TRBD2. The germline gives CDR1 MNHNS, CDR2 SASEGT. The length of the CDR3 is 15 residues. V was clipped by 3 bases and J by 4 bases; unmatched bases: 2.

J is TRBJ2-7 and V is TRBV7-6; no clear D. V lost 1 base, J lost 2 bases, and 9 bases lay in between. The CDR3 runs 14 residues. Germline V gene sequence: CDR1 SGHVS, CDR2 FNYEAQ. CDR3: CASSLEGRAYEQYF. CDR3 sequence (DNA): TGTGCCAGCAGCTTAGAAGGCAGAGCCTACGAGCAGTACTTC.

In this sample, this clone turned up a few times. The CDR3 spells CASSGGTEAFF. Written as DNA, the CDR3 is TGTGCCAGCTCCGGGGGCACTGAAGCTTTCTTT. The V call is TRBV2, the J call TRBJ1-1, with D possibly TRBD1 on 5 matching bases. Trimming removed 8 bases at V and 4 bases at J, with 8 bases between. The CDR3 is made up of 11 amino acids. From germline, CDR1 is SNHLY and CDR2 FYNNEI.

This chain links TRBV27 with TRBJ1-2; a weak D match, TRBD1 (5 bases). V lost 7 bases to trimming and J lost 5 bases, with 14 bases between them. Per the germline V gene, CDR1 is MNHEY and CDR2 is SMNVEV (reference sequence). CDR3 size: 13 residues. The CDR3 sequence: CASKIGANYGYTF. CDR3 DNA: TGTGCCAGCAAAATAGGGGCCAATTATGGCTACACCTTC.

The chain uses TRBV29-1 and TRBJ1-3; D remains ambiguous. Germline CDR1 and CDR2: SQVTM and ANQGSEA. Trimming took off 7 bases at V and 4 bases at J, with 11 bases between the two ends. The CDR3 runs to 12 residues. CDR3 DNA sequence: TGCAGCGCTGACGAGGGCGGAAACACCATATATTTT. Protein product: CSADEGGNTIYF.

This sequence joins TRBV5-1 and TRBJ1-1; D remains unclear. Trimming shortened V by 0 bases and J by 0 bases, and 9 bases separated the two germline ends. This CDR3 comprises 15 residues. Per the germline V gene, CDR1 is SGHRS and CDR2 is YFSETQ. The CDR3 nucleotides read TGCGCCAGCAGCTTGGTTTCGCCGGTGAACACTGAAGCTTTCTTT. Its translation is CASSLVSPVNTEAFF.

Here the CDR3 DNA reads TGTGCCATCAGCACCGGGACAGGGAACACAGATACGCAGTATTTT. It translates to CAISTGTGNTDTQYF. This chain uses TRBV10-3 with TRBJ2-3; 9 bases agree with TRBD1. Germline values: CDR1 ENHRY, CDR2 SYGVKD. The CDR3 spans 15 residues. Trimming at V came to 6 bases and at J to 2 bases, leaving 6 bases not matched to a gene.

CDR3 nucleotides: TGCGCCAGCAGCTTCGGTCAGACAACTCTCTATGGCTACACCTTC. Translated: CASSFGQTTLYGYTF. The J gene is TRBJ1-2, the V gene TRBV5-1; no clear D gene. V dropped 2 bases and J dropped 4 bases, with 15 bases sitting between them. Germline CDR1 is SGHRS and CDR2 is YFSETQ. The CDR3 is made up of 15 amino acids.

The chain combines TRBV6-5 with TRBJ2-1; D gene ambiguous. V was pared by 6 bases and J by 3 bases, with 6 bases between. CDR3 length: 12 amino acids. Germline CDR1 MNHEY, CDR2 SVGAGI. The CDR3 sequence: CASRTGYNEQFF. As DNA, the CDR3 is TGTGCCAGCAGAACGGGCTACAATGAGCAGTTCTTC.

This chain connects TRBV6-1 to TRBJ2-5, with D possibly matching TRBD1 (5 bases). The CDR3 contains 13 residues. Per germline, CDR1 MNHNS and CDR2 SASEGT. Trimming removed 6 bases at V and 1 base at J, with 9 bases between. In nucleotides, the CDR3 is TGTGCCAGCAGCAGGGAACGCCAAGAGACCCAGTACTTC. Its translation is CASSRERQETQYF.